This entry describes one T cell receptor beta chain. The antigen remains undetermined. CDR1 is SEHNR and CDR2 is FQNEAQ in the germline V gene (reference sequence). CDR3 length: 15 residues. The J segment lost 5 bases and the V segment lost 5 bases, leaving 12 bases of the junction unmatched. The data belong to a study of T cells after yellow fever vaccination. Study-level findings and limits: A small share of clonotypes appeared in both CD4 and CD8 compartments.

MiXCR, run by TCRdb on the 5' RACE reads, gives a single entry per CDR3 protein. In the table there are about 170,000 distinct CDR3 sequences, roughly 9.6% of which are singletons. This material consisted of CD8+ T cells sorted from PBMCs, taken 15 days after the yellow fever booster vaccination. The clonotype originates from a young man who received the YFV17D yellow fever vaccine. The chain is built from TRBV7-9 and TRBJ2-7, with 7 bases matching TRBD1. CDR3 DNA sequence: TGTGCCAGCAGCGCTGAAAAGACAGGGCCCCACGAGCAGTACTTC. Amino acids: CASSAEKTGPHEQYF.